Below are 10 T cell receptor beta chains sequenced from a single sample in a study of Ad26.COV2.S vaccination and SARS-CoV-2 variants. The data were produced by immunoSEQ multiplex PCR, yet TCRdb's version contains in-frame clones alone and is incomplete. The sample consists of roughly 300,000 clones, about 88% of them appearing once. Treatment defined: around 19 received Ad26.COV2.S at low or high dose, single or two shots; 5 received placebo; per-sample allocation not given. Material that was analyzed had been drawn on day 63 after the first vaccine or placebo injection. The material was peripheral blood, obtained in a trial of Ad26.COV2.S vaccine versus placebo. The receptor set was obtained from a person between 18 and 65 years old who received the Ad26.COV2.S COVID-19 vaccine or a placebo.

The chain combines TRBV27 with TRBJ2-7; 8 nucleotides agree with TRBD1. V lost 5 bases and J lost 2; bases outside the gene matches: 11. This CDR3 is built from 16 residues. The germline CDR1 and CDR2 sequences are MNHEY and SMNVEV (reference sequence). The CDR3 nucleotides read TGTGCCAGCAGTCCCGGCTTCGGGACAGGAGCCTACGAGCAGTACTTC. This encodes CASSPGFGTGAYEQYF.

This clone turned up a few times. The V and J genes are TRBV7-9 and TRBJ2-7; D ambiguous. The CDR3 length is 16 residues. The germline CDR1 and CDR2 sequences are SEHNR and FQNEAQ (reference sequence). V lost 4 bases and J 7 bases, leaving 23 bases between the germline ends. The CDR3 loop is CASSSPGGIRLEEQYF. In DNA, the CDR3 is TGTGCCAGCAGCTCCCCCGGCGGCATACGATTGGAGGAGCAGTACTTC.

The rearrangement joins TRBV11-2 to TRBJ2-7; 7 bases are a match to TRBD2. V lost 3 bases to trimming and J lost 3 bases; unmatched junction nucleotides: 8. CDR1 is SGHAT and CDR2 is FQNNGV in the germline V gene. The CDR3 has 15 residues. The CDR3 spells CASSLGGSPNYEQYF. CDR3 nucleotide sequence: TGTGCCAGCAGCTTGGGGGGGAGCCCAAACTACGAGCAGTACTTC. Combining the CDR3 with reference TRBV11-2 and TRBJ2-7 gives the whole variable domain EAGVAQSPRYKIIEKRQSVAFWCNPISGHATLYWYQQILGQGPKLLIQFQNNGVVDDSQLPKDRFSAERLKGVDSTLKIQPAKLEDSAVYLCASSLGGSPNYEQYFGPGTRLTVT.

This clone was found a few times. The chain combines TRBV7-2 with TRBJ1-1; D not resolved. V was pared by 1 base and J by 3 bases, with 15 bases between. Looked up from germline, CDR1 is SGHTA and CDR2 is FQGNSA. The CDR3 loop spans 16 amino acids. CDR3 nucleotides: TGTGCCAGCAGCTTAGGGGTCGGGGTAGGGTACACTGAAGCTTTCTTT. As protein: CASSLGVGVGYTEAFF.

V and J are TRBV5-1 and TRBJ2-2; 11 bases match TRBD1. Losses at the gene ends were 4 bases for V and 4 bases for J; bases not matched to a gene: 6. Germline loops: CDR1 SGHRS, CDR2 YFSETQ. This CDR3 is built from 16 residues. The DNA for the CDR3 is TGCGCCAGCAGCATTGGACAGGGGGCTAGCACCGGGGAGCTGTTTTTT. Protein: CASSIGQGASTGELFF. Full variable domain (outside the CDR3, taken from reference TRBV5-1 and TRBJ2-2): KAGVTQTPRYLIKTRGQQVTLSCSPISGHRSVSWYQQTPGQGLQFLFEYFSETQRNKGNFPGRFSGRQFSNSRSEMNVSTLELGDSALYLCASSIGQGASTGELFFGEGSRLTVL.

The CDR3 bases are TGTGCCAGCAGTGACCCAGGCTTCTACGAGCAGTACTTC. Its protein is CASSDPGFYEQYF. This chain links TRBV2 with TRBJ2-7; D not resolved. The V end lost 3 bases, the J end lost 3 bases, and 9 bases lay between the germline ends. Looked up from germline, CDR1 is SNHLY and CDR2 is FYNNEI. The CDR3 runs to 13 residues.

The chain has TRBV30 and TRBJ1-3, with no clear D. This CDR3 region has 13 residues. Germline-derived CDR1 and CDR2 are GTSNPN and SVGIG (reference sequence). V lost 4 bases and J 1 base, leaving 8 bases between the germline ends. This CDR3 is CAWILTSGNTIYF. As DNA, the CDR3 is TGTGCCTGGATTTTGACATCTGGAAACACCATATATTTT.

This sequence joins TRBV27 and TRBJ2-7; 8 positions agree with TRBD1. The CDR3 loop spans 13 amino acids. From germline, CDR1 is MNHEY and CDR2 SMNVEV (reference sequence). V lost 7 bases to trimming and J lost 5 bases; unmatched junction nucleotides: 7. CDR3 nucleotide sequence: TGTGCCAGCAATCCGACAGGGGATCACGAGCAGTACTTC. It translates to CASNPTGDHEQYF.

The chain couples TRBV19 to TRBJ2-3, with 7 bases matching TRBD2. Losses at the gene ends were 7 bases for V and 1 base for J; bases not matched to a gene: 5. Germline V gives CDR1 LNHDA, CDR2 SQIVND (reference sequence). CDR3 length: 14 amino acids. CDR3 in DNA: TGTGCCAGTACCCGGAGCGGGGGCACAGATACGCAGTATTTT. Translating it yields CASTRSGGTDTQYF.

This chain uses TRBV24-1 with TRBJ2-2, with D uncertain. The CDR3 loop spans 13 amino acids. With 5 bases removed from V and 5 bases from J, the gap between germline ends came to 8 bases. The germline V gene encodes CDR1 KGHDR and CDR2 SFDVKD. CDR3 in DNA: TGTGCCACCAGTGTCTCCGGGACCGGGGAGCTGTTTTTT. It codes for CATSVSGTGELFF.